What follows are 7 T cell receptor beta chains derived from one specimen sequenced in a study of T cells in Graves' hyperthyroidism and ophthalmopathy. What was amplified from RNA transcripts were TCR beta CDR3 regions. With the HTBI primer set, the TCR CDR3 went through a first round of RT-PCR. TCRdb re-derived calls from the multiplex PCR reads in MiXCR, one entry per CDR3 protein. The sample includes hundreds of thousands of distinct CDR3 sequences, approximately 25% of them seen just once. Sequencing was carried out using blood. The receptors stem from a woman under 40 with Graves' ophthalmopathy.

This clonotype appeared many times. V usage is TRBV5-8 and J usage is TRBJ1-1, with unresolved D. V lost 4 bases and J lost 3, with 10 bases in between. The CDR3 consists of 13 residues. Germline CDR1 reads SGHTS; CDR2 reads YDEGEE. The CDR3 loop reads CASSPAWDTEAFF. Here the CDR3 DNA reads TGTGCCAGCAGCCCCGCGTGGGACACTGAAGCTTTCTTT.

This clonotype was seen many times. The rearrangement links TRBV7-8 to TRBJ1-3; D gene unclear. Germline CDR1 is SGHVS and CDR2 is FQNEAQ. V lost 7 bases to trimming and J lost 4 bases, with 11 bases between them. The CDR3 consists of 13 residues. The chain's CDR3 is CASTPTSGNTIYF. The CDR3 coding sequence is TGTGCCAGCACCCCGACCTCGGGAAACACCATATATTTT.

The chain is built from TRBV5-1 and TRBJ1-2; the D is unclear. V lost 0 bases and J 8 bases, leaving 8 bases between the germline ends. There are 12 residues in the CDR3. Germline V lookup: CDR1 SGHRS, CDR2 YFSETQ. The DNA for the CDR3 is TGCGCCAGCAGCTTGGATATCGAAGGCTACACCTTC. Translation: CASSLDIEGYTF.

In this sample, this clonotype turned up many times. CDR3 sequence: CASSGPGMNTEAFF. The CDR3 DNA reads as TGTGCTTCTTCTGGACCAGGCATGAACACTGAAGCTTTCTTT. The rearrangement links TRBV2 to TRBJ1-1; D unclear. The CDR3 is made up of 14 amino acids. The germline V gene has CDR1 SNHLY and CDR2 FYNNEI.

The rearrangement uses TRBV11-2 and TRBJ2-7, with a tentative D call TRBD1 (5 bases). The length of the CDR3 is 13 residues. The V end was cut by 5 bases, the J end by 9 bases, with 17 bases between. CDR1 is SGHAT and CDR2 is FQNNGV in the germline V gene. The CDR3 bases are TGTGCCAGCAGCCCCACAGGCCCCCAAGGGCAGTACTTC. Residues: CASSPTGPQGQYF.

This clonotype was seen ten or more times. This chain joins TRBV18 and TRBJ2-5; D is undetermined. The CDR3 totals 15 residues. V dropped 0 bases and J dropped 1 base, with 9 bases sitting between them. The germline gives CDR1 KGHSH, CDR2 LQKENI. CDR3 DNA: TGTGCCAGCTCACCACCGAACGCAGCCCAAGAGACCCAGTACTTC. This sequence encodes CASSPPNAAQETQYF. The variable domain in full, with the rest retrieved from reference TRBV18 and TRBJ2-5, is NAGVMQNPRHLVRRRGQEARLRCSPMKGHSHVYWYRQLPEEGLKFMVYLQKENIIDESGMPKERFSAEFPKEGPSILRIQQVVRGDSAAYFCASSPPNAAQETQYFGPGTRLLVL.

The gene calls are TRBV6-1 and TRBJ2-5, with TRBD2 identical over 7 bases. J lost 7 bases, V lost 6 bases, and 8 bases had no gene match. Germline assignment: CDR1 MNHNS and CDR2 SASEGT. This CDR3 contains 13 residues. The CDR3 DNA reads TGTGCCAGCAGAGCGGGGCCCGTTGGGACCCAGTACTTC. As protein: CASRAGPVGTQYF.